This T cell receptor (beta chain) was sequenced during a study of regulatory T cells in long-lasting Graves disease. The TCR beta library used iRepertoire HTBI primers with Arm-PCR amplification of CDR3. TCRdb re-analysed the multiplex PCR reads in MiXCR, keeping a single row per CDR3 protein. The sample has some 250,000 distinct CDR3 sequences; 18% are singletons. Documented time point: newly diagnosed GD, antithyroid drugs for less than 3 months. Making the TCR library involved RNA that had been extracted from PBMCs. The patients were drawn from one endocrinology department in Xi'an, China. EDTA tubes received roughly 10 milliliters of drawn peripheral blood. This clonotype was picked up many times. Germline CDR1 reads MNHNS; CDR2 reads SASEGT. The V end lost 5 bases, the J end lost 0 bases, and 16 bases lay between the germline ends. CDR3 size: 16 residues. The same data also went into a second study, on T cells in Graves' hyperthyroidism and ophthalmopathy. That work adds: Patients aged 18 to 65 had newly diagnosed hyperthyroidism that had lasted under 2 months. TCR CDR3 underwent first-round RT-PCR with the HTBI primer set.

The source material was peripheral blood mononuclear cells (PBMCs), sampled at new diagnosis, from a patient treated with antithyroid drugs. The sequence was collected from a woman aged 25 to 39 with Graves disease. The chain recombines TRBV6-1 with TRBJ1-1; maybe TRBD1 (6 bases). DNA for the CDR3: TGTGCCAGCAGTACCATAATACAGGGAATGAACACTGAAGCTTTCTTT. Encoded protein: CASSTIIQGMNTEAFF.